This TCR beta chain was observed in a study of response to subunit inactivated influenza vaccine. Study results and caveats: The authors proposed limited new T cell recruitment per seasonal influenza vaccination.

This clonotype was detected a few times. Its target is not known. Trimming cost V 8 bases and J 2 bases; bases outside gene matches: 8. This CDR3 has 14 amino acids. Using its own MiXCR run on the RT-PCR reads, TCRdb lists one record per CDR3 protein. The repertoire holds around 710,000 distinct CDR3 sequences, with approximately 14% as singletons. The receptor comes from a middle-aged man who received an inactivated influenza vaccine. Sample: PBMCs from blood, taken 14 days before vaccination. This rearrangement joins TRBV12-3 or TRBV12-4 to TRBJ2-7, with TRBD2 matching over 8 bases. The CDR3 coding sequence is TGTGCCAGCCAATTGACGGGAGGGCCCTACGAGCAGTACTTC. Its translation is CASQLTGGPYEQYF.